These 3 T cell receptor beta chains were sequenced from one sample in a study of blood T cell repertoires in COVID-19. Clones were sequenced by immunoSEQ multiplex PCR, and TCRdb holds only the in-frame ones, with some missing. The top ten hold around 2.9% of the sample, which has 140,000 to 150,000 clones, roughly 89% seen once. The sequenced sample was peripheral blood. The receptors were gathered from a man aged 55 to 70 with active or convalescent COVID-19.

The rearrangement joins TRBV7-2 to TRBJ2-3, with D maybe TRBD1 (5 bases). The CDR3 loop spans 14 amino acids. Germline V gene data show CDR1 as SGHTA and CDR2 as FQGNSA. The V end was cut by 5 bases, the J end by 2 bases, with 11 bases between. The CDR3 DNA reads as TGTGCCAGCAGCAAGGGGCCCTCCACAGATACGCAGTATTTT. This translates into CASSKGPSTDTQYF.

This sequence joins TRBV29-1 and TRBJ1-5; 8 nucleotides match TRBD1. The V segment lost 4 bases and the J segment 0 bases; nucleotides outside the gene matches: 8. The CDR3 contains 16 residues. Per germline, CDR1 SQVTM and CDR2 ANQGSEA. The DNA of the CDR3 is TGCAGCGTTGTTGTGGGACAGGCCGATAGCAATCAGCCCCAGCATTTT. Protein sequence: CSVVVGQADSNQPQHF.

This clone is a singleton in its sample. The chain combines TRBV29-1 with TRBJ2-7, with a possible D match to TRBD1 (6 bases). The CDR3 spans 14 residues. CDR1 is SQVTM, CDR2 ANQGSEA, per germline. V lost 7 bases to trimming and J lost 0 bases, with 16 bases between them. The CDR3 region is CSAPSPGVSYEQYF. The CDR3 nucleotides read TGCAGCGCCCCGAGCCCAGGGGTCTCCTACGAGCAGTACTTC.